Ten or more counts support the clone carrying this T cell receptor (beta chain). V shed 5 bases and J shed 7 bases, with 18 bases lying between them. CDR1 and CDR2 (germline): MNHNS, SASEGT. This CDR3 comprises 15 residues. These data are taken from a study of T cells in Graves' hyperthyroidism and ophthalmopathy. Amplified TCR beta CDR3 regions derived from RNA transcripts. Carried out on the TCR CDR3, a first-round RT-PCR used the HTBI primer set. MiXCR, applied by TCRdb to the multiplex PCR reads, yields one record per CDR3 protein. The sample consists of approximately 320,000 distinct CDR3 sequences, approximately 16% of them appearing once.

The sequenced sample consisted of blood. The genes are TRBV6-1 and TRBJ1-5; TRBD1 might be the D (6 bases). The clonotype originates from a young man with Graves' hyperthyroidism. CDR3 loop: CASSFRGSFAQPQHF. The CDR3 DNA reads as TGTGCCAGCAGTTTCAGGGGTTCATTTGCCCAGCCCCAGCATTTT.